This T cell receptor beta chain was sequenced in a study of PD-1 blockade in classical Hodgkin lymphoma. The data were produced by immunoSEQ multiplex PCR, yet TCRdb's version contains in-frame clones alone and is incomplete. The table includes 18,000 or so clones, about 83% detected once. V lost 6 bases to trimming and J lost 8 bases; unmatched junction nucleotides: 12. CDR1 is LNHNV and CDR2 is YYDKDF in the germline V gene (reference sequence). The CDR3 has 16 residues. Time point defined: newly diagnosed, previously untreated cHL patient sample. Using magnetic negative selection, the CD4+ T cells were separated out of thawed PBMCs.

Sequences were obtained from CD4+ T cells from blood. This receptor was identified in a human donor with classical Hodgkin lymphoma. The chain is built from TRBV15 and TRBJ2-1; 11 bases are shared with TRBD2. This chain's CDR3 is CATRSFGTSGDYEQFF. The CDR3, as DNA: TGTGCCACCAGATCCTTCGGGACTAGCGGAGACTATGAGCAGTTCTTC.